Following are 17 T cell receptor beta chains from one sample sequenced in a study of breast tumors, draining lymph nodes, adjacent tissues. TCRdb reprocessed the multiplex PCR reads via MiXCR and lists one record per CDR3 protein. Among some 150,000 distinct CDR3 sequences listed, 30% to 35% were seen once. The lymph nodes were axillary draining lymph nodes from breast cancer patients. The sample comprised axillary lymph node tissue. The receptors here all came from a female donor with breast cancer. Some clones in this sample may be carry-over from other donors' samples.

This clonotype was recorded a few times. A much larger clone lies one base from this, so it may be a read error. The V and J genes are TRBV11-2 and TRBJ2-5; 7 positions agree with TRBD1. The CDR3 spans 13 residues. Germline V gene lookup returns CDR1 SGHAT and CDR2 FQNNGV. Trimming at V came to 5 bases and at J to 7 bases, leaving 7 bases not matched to a gene. The CDR3 region has the DNA TGTGCCAGCAGCCTCGACAGGGAAGCGACCCAGTACTTC. This sequence encodes CASSLDREATQYF.

Only a few counts were recorded for this clonotype. V gene TRBV6-6 combines with J gene TRBJ1-5; 9 bases line up with TRBD1. The CDR3 is 15 residues long. CDR1 is MNHNY and CDR2 is SVGAGI in the germline V gene (reference sequence). Trimming removed 5 bases from V and 6 bases from J; junction bases left unmatched: 8. In DNA form, the CDR3 reads TGTGCCAGCAGTCACAGGGGACAGGGAACTCAGCCCCAGCATTTT. This translates into CASSHRGQGTQPQHF.

This clonotype was detected ten times or more. V gene TRBV28 combines with J gene TRBJ2-3; 8 bases fit TRBD1. This CDR3 spans 14 amino acids. Germline V gene data show CDR1 as MDHEN and CDR2 as SYDVKM. V was clipped by 6 bases and J by 5 bases; unmatched bases: 7. In DNA form, the CDR3 reads TGTGCCAGCAGAGTGAGGACAGGGCAAGATACGCAGTATTTT. It encodes CASRVRTGQDTQYF.

Many counts were recorded for this clonotype. The V and J genes are TRBV6-1 and TRBJ2-7; 9 nucleotides match TRBD1. This CDR3 contains 16 residues. The junction had 10 bases not matched to a gene; V was cut back by 6 bases and J by 1 base. Germline assignment: CDR1 MNHNS and CDR2 SASEGT. The CDR3 loop is CASRFTGGARSYEQYF. The CDR3 DNA follows: TGTGCCAGCAGATTCACAGGGGGCGCAAGGTCCTACGAGCAGTACTTC.

This clonotype was found once. An end of the junction does not agree with germline; a read error may underlie this. This rearrangement joins TRBV5-1 to TRBJ1-4; no clear D. Looked up from germline, CDR1 is SGHRS and CDR2 is YFSETQ. This CDR3 is built from 14 residues. DNA of the CDR3: TGCGCCAGCAGCTTCGGCAGGCTGAATAAAAAGCTGTTTTTT. Translating it yields CASSFGRLNKKLFF.

Of note for this clonotype: One end of the junction varies from germline; a read error may be responsible. The chain links TRBV2 to TRBJ2-7; weak D call: TRBD1 (6 bases). CDR1 is SNHLY and CDR2 is FYNNEI in the germline V gene. The CDR3 is 15 residues long. CDR3 DNA sequence: TGTGCCAGCAGTGAACGGGACACAGGGTCTACGAGCAGTTCTTGG. Its translation: CASSERDTGSTSSSW.

This clonotype has at least ten counts. The rearrangement links TRBV20-1 to TRBJ1-4, with D unresolved. CDR1 is DFQATT, CDR2 SNEGSKA, per germline (reference sequence). Trimming removed 2 bases at V and 4 bases at J, with 11 bases between. There are 14 residues in the CDR3. CDR3 loop: CSARLRRGNEKLFF. The CDR3 DNA reads TGCAGTGCTAGACTCCGACGGGGTAATGAAAAACTGTTTTTT.

This clonotype came up many times. The chain uses TRBV7-8 and TRBJ1-6; 7 nucleotides align to TRBD1. CDR3 length equals 15 residues. Germline V CDR1 and CDR2: SGHVS, FQNEAQ. After removal of 0 bases from V and 10 bases from J, the junction contained 6 bases not matched to a gene. DNA of the CDR3: TGTGCCAGCAGCTTAGCGGGGACAGAAGTATCACCCCTCCACTTT. Translated, it gives CASSLAGTEVSPLHF. Combining the CDR3 with reference TRBV7-8 and TRBJ1-6 gives the whole variable domain GAGVSQSPRYKVAKRGQDVALRCDPISGHVSLFWYQQALGQGPEFLTYFQNEAQLDKSGLPSDRFFAERPEGSVSTLKIQRTQQEDSAVYLCASSLAGTEVSPLHFGNGTRLTVT.

This clonotype appeared many times. The rearrangement joins TRBV28 to TRBJ1-6, with 9 bases lining up with TRBD1. Germline values: CDR1 MDHEN, CDR2 SYDVKM. This CDR3 has 16 residues. After removal of 7 bases from V and 1 base from J, the junction contained 5 bases not matched to a gene. CDR3 sequence: CASTTGGGSYNSPLHF. CDR3 DNA: TGTGCCAGCACCACAGGGGGCGGTTCCTATAATTCACCCCTCCACTTT.

This clonotype was seen many times. The chain combines TRBV20-1 with TRBJ2-2, with D perhaps being TRBD1 or TRBD2 (5 bases each). The CDR3 covers 17 residues. Germline CDR1 and CDR2: DFQATT and SNEGSKA (reference sequence). Between the trimmed V and J ends, which lost 2 bases and 3 bases, there was a span of 19 bases. The CDR3 spells CSARHRDRTFYTGELFF. CDR3 nucleotides: TGCAGTGCTAGACACCGGGACCGAACCTTTTACACCGGGGAGCTGTTTTTT.

The chain combines TRBV7-9 with TRBJ2-7; 7 nucleotides agree with TRBD2. The junction had 7 bases not matched to a gene; V was cut back by 6 bases and J by 5 bases. This CDR3 has 13 amino acids. The germline V gene encodes CDR1 SEHNR and CDR2 FQNEAQ (reference sequence). The CDR3 protein is CASSLVLANEQYF. Written as DNA, the CDR3 is TGTGCCAGCAGTTTGGTACTAGCGAACGAGCAGTACTTC.

This clonotype was detected ten times or more. For the CDR3, the DNA is TGTGCCAGTAGCGCGGGACTAGCGGGAGTAAAGCATGAGCAGTTCTTC. Its protein is CASSAGLAGVKHEQFF. This rearrangement joins TRBV19 to TRBJ2-1, with 14 bases aligning to TRBD2. The CDR3 contains 16 residues. The germline gives CDR1 LNHDA, CDR2 SQIVND (reference sequence). V lost 6 bases to trimming and J lost 8 bases; unmatched junction nucleotides: 9.

In its sample, this clonotype was seen many times. This sequence joins TRBV3-1 and TRBJ1-3, with no clear D. CDR1 LGHDT and CDR2 YNNKEL come from the germline V gene (reference sequence). V was shortened by 0 bases and J by 2 bases, with 8 bases between the two germline ends. CDR3 length: 15 amino acids. DNA for the CDR3: TGTGCCAGCAGCCAAGATTTACTGCCTGGAAACACCATATATTTT. Residues: CASSQDLLPGNTIYF.

Comments on this clonotype: This may be a read error, as it is one base from a much larger clone. The chain combines TRBV7-2 with TRBJ2-1; 7 bases are shared with TRBD1. This CDR3 region has 15 residues. Germline CDR1 reads SGHTA; CDR2 reads FQGNSA. The CDR3 DNA reads as TGTGCCAGCAGCTTGGCCGGGACAGCTTACAATGAGCAGCTCTTC. Protein sequence: CASSLAGTAYNEQLF.

The sample holds many counts of this clonotype. V usage is TRBV5-1 and J usage is TRBJ1-2, with 7 bases matching TRBD1. J gave up 3 bases and V 3 bases, and 5 bases lay outside the gene matches. The CDR3 has 14 amino acids. Germline V gene lookup returns CDR1 SGHRS and CDR2 YFSETQ. CDR3: CASSSTGIDYGYTF. As DNA, the CDR3 is TGCGCCAGCAGCTCGACAGGGATCGACTATGGCTACACCTTC.

In this sample, this clonotype turned up many times. The V and J genes are TRBV11-2 and TRBJ2-7; D call uncertain. The length of the CDR3 is 14 residues. Trimming took off 5 bases at V and 3 bases at J, with 14 bases between the two ends. CDR1 and CDR2 from the germline V gene are SGHAT and FQNNGV. CDR3 sequence reads: CASSHPETYYEQYF. The CDR3 DNA reads TGTGCCAGCAGCCATCCCGAGACATACTACGAGCAGTACTTC. The full variable domain, its missing parts supplied by reference TRBV11-2 and TRBJ2-7, is EAGVAQSPRYKIIEKRQSVAFWCNPISGHATLYWYQQILGQGPKLLIQFQNNGVVDDSQLPKDRFSAERLKGVDSTLKIQPAKLEDSAVYLCASSHPETYYEQYFGPGTRLTVT.

As regards this clonotype: This likely comes from a read error, as the CDR3 has no conserved phenylalanine or tryptophan at its end. The chain carries TRBV6-1 and TRBJ2-7; possible D gene TRBD2, 5 bases. There are 16 residues in the CDR3. CDR1 MNHNS and CDR2 SASEGT come from the germline V gene. V lost 6 bases and J 1 base, leaving 19 bases between the germline ends. The CDR3 DNA follows: TGTGCCAGCAGCCACCCGGACTCCCGGGGATCCTACGAGCAGTACCTC. This encodes CASSHPDSRGSYEQYL.